These 27 T cell receptor beta chains share one sample of origin, sequenced in a study of shared clonotypes between healthy human individuals (dated by TCRdb to the early 2020s). The library was generated by the immunoSEQ multiplex PCR assay. The immuneACCESS repertoire file appears here via TCRdb, limited to in-frame rearrangements. These files lack a portion of the clones; in checked studies, under half of the deficit traces to unresolved V genes, and the cause of the others is not known. Here the sample has under 1,100,000 clones; 75% to 80% occur a single time. Under 0.8% of the sample goes to the ten largest clones. The sequencing sample was made of memory CD4+ T cells from PBMCs. Sample cell subset or site, as interpreted from the label and publication: CD45RA-negative fraction. The receptors stem from a man in his late teens or twenties in good health. Some clones in this sample may be carry-over from other donors' samples.

For this clone: With a much larger clone just one base away, this may be a read error. The same CDR3 can be traced to other DNA sequences in this sample. This sequence joins TRBV9 and TRBJ1-1; D is ambiguous. Trimming shortened V by 0 bases and J by 1 base, and 4 bases separated the two germline ends. The CDR3 has 13 amino acids. In germline, CDR1 is SGDLS, CDR2 YYNGEE. Here the CDR3 DNA reads TGTGCCAGCAGCGTAGGCCGGAACACTGAAGCTTTCTTT. Its protein product is CASSVGRNTEAFF.

V gene TRBV28 combines with J gene TRBJ2-3, with a weak D call TRBD2 (6 bases). The CDR3 contains 15 residues. V lost 2 bases, J lost 3 bases, and 12 bases lay in between. The V gene's germline CDR1 is MDHEN and CDR2 SYDVKM. CDR3 nucleotide sequence: TGTGCCAGCAGTTTAGGGGGGTCTCGGACAGATACGCAGTATTTT. Protein product: CASSLGGSRTDTQYF.

The chain recombines TRBV9 with TRBJ2-2; 9 bases fit TRBD1. Germline-derived CDR1 and CDR2 are SGDLS and YYNGEE. Unmatched junction bases numbered 5, after V lost 1 base and J lost 4 bases. The CDR3 runs to 16 residues. In nucleotides, the CDR3 is TGTGCCAGCAGCGTAACGGGACAGGGCATCACCGGGGAGCTGTTTTTT. It is translated as CASSVTGQGITGELFF.

The V call is TRBV6-1, the J call TRBJ2-1; D is possibly TRBD1 (6 bases). Germline loops: CDR1 MNHNS, CDR2 SASEGT. The CDR3 is made up of 13 amino acids. Trimming left V 8 bases short and J 10 bases short, with 18 bases between. CDR3 amino acids: CASSQPQGREQFF. DNA of the CDR3: TGTGCCAGCTCCCAGCCCCAGGGGCGAGAGCAGTTCTTC.

The gene calls are TRBV5-1 and TRBJ1-3, with no clear D. V was pared by 5 bases and J by 4 bases, with 10 bases between. The CDR3 contains 13 residues. Germline CDR1 reads SGHRS; CDR2 reads YFSETQ. The CDR3 loop reads CASRSLVGNTIYF. CDR3 DNA sequence: TGCGCCAGCAGGTCCCTTGTAGGAAACACCATATATTTT. Variable domain in full (rest from reference TRBV5-1 and TRBJ1-3): KAGVTQTPRYLIKTRGQQVTLSCSPISGHRSVSWYQQTPGQGLQFLFEYFSETQRNKGNFPGRFSGRQFSNSRSEMNVSTLELGDSALYLCASRSLVGNTIYFGEGSWLTVV.

The chain carries TRBV18 and TRBJ2-7; D is unresolved. The CDR3 is 14 amino acids. Trimming pared 2 bases from V and 2 bases from J, leaving 10 bases between. Germline CDR1 reads KGHSH; CDR2 reads LQKENI. The CDR3 bases are TGTGCCAGCTCACCAGGGCTCGAGGCCTACGAGCAGTACTTC. Its protein product is CASSPGLEAYEQYF.

The chain combines TRBV28 with TRBJ2-1; TRBD2 matches at 7 bases. Germline V gene lookup returns CDR1 MDHEN and CDR2 SYDVKM. The CDR3 contains 13 residues. The ends lost 11 bases at V and 7 bases at J; junction bases unmatched: 11. The CDR3 DNA reads as TGTGCCGCGGCGGGAGCCCTGGGGAATGAGCAGTTCTTC. Translated, it gives CAAAGALGNEQFF.

Concerning this clone itself: A read error is possible here, since a much larger clone lies one base away. The sample contains more than one DNA sequence encoding this CDR3. The V and J genes are TRBV27 and TRBJ2-3; D remains ambiguous. Germline CDR1 and CDR2: MNHEY and SMNVEV (reference sequence). The CDR3 has 9 residues. CDR3 nucleotide sequence: TGTCCCGTGGCAGATACGCAGTATTTT. This gives the protein CPVADTQYF.

The V call is TRBV6-5, the J call TRBJ1-1, with 7 bases matching TRBD1. Germline assignment: CDR1 MNHEY and CDR2 SVGAGI. This CDR3 spans 15 amino acids. After removal of 0 bases from V and 4 bases from J, the junction contained 5 bases not matched to a gene. The CDR3 nucleotides read TGTGCCAGCAGTTACTCGCCAGGGGGGCCCACTGAAGCTTTCTTT. Protein: CASSYSPGGPTEAFF.

In this sample, this clone turned up once. V and J are TRBV5-1 and TRBJ2-7; D unresolved. The CDR3 is 11 amino acids. The germline gives CDR1 SGHRS, CDR2 YFSETQ. The germline V and J ends were trimmed by 4 bases and 3 bases, with 5 bases remaining between them. The CDR3 reads CASSENYEQYF. CDR3 bases: TGCGCCAGCAGCGAGAACTACGAGCAGTACTTC.

This clone was seen only once. The rearrangement joins TRBV30 to TRBJ2-7, with TRBD1 as a possible D gene (6 bases). Germline V gene sequence: CDR1 GTSNPN, CDR2 SVGIG (reference sequence). V lost 3 bases and J 3 bases, leaving 18 bases between the germline ends. The CDR3 totals 15 residues. The DNA of the CDR3 is TGTGCCTGGAGGAAGGCCCCAGGGGCAAGCTACGAGCAGTACTTC. Protein sequence: CAWRKAPGASYEQYF.

This chain connects TRBV28 to TRBJ2-7, with D possibly matching TRBD2 (5 bases). Germline CDR1 MDHEN, CDR2 SYDVKM. Between the trimmed V and J ends, which lost 10 bases and 2 bases, there was a span of 18 bases. The CDR3 sequence is 14 residues long. The CDR3 loop reads CATSQAGVPYEQYF. The CDR3 DNA is TGTGCCACCTCCCAAGCCGGGGTCCCCTACGAGCAGTACTTC.

The gene calls are TRBV5-4 and TRBJ2-5, with D possibly matching TRBD1 (5 bases). There are 16 residues in the CDR3. CDR1 and CDR2 (germline): SGHNT, YYREEE (reference sequence). Trimming removed 4 bases at V and 5 bases at J, with 21 bases between. The CDR3 is CASSPQAFQGSETQYF. CDR3 sequence (DNA): TGTGCCAGCAGCCCCCAAGCTTTTCAGGGCAGCGAGACCCAGTACTTC.

The J gene is TRBJ2-5, the V gene TRBV5-4; 8 bases line up with TRBD2. The germline CDR1 and CDR2 sequences are SGHNT and YYREEE (reference sequence). This CDR3 has 13 amino acids. With V trimmed by 1 base and J by 5 bases, 1 base remained unmatched. The CDR3 nucleotides are TGTGCCAGCAGCTTGCCGGGGGGGGAGACCCAGTACTTC. Translation: CASSLPGGETQYF.

J is TRBJ2-5 and V is TRBV5-1; TRBD2 matches at 9 bases. The CDR3 covers 14 residues. V shed 4 bases, J shed 1 base, and the junction held 2 bases outside the gene matches. In germline, CDR1 is SGHRS, CDR2 YFSETQ. The chain's CDR3 is CASSAGLAQETQYF. CDR3 coding DNA: TGCGCCAGCAGCGCGGGACTAGCCCAAGAGACCCAGTACTTC.

Details on this clone: This may come from a read error, since a much larger clone is one base off. The chain has TRBV7-8 and TRBJ1-1; D may be TRBD1 (5 bases). Trimming stripped 3 bases from V and 2 bases from J, with 7 bases between. There are 13 residues in the CDR3. Germline loops: CDR1 SGHVS, CDR2 FQNEAQ. For the CDR3, the DNA is TGTGCCAGCAGCTTCGACAGTAACACTGAAGCTTTCTTT. Amino acid sequence: CASSFDSNTEAFF.

This clone appeared a few times. The chain combines TRBV7-6 with TRBJ1-5, with TRBD1 as a possible D gene (5 bases). Deletions cut 5 bases from V and 4 bases from J, with 9 bases between. Germline CDR1 SGHVS, CDR2 FNYEAQ. This CDR3 comprises 13 residues. CDR3 DNA: TGTGCCAGCAGCAGGGGAACTAATCAGCCCCAGCATTTT. As protein: CASSRGTNQPQHF.

V is TRBV10-3 and J is TRBJ2-1; D is ambiguous. Germline V gene sequence: CDR1 ENHRY, CDR2 SYGVKD. V was trimmed by 3 bases and J by 9 bases, leaving 6 bases between them. This CDR3 has 11 amino acids. The DNA of the CDR3 is TGTGCCATCAGTGAATTAGTTGAGCAGTTCTTC. Translation: CAISELVEQFF.

A word on this clone: This sequence may be a read error, since a much larger clone differs from it by one base. The chain has TRBV30 and TRBJ2-7; no definite D call. CDR3 length: 11 residues. Germline V lookup: CDR1 GTSNPN, CDR2 SVGIG (reference sequence). The CDR3 protein is CAWSVTLERYF. CDR3 sequence (DNA): TGTGCCTGGAGTGTAACCCTAGAGCGGTACTTC.

The CDR3 coding sequence is TGTGCCAGCAGCCCGGCGGGCAGGGAGCAGCCCCAGCATTTT. Amino acids: CASSPAGREQPQHF. V usage is TRBV5-6 and J usage is TRBJ1-5; maybe TRBD1 (5 bases). V lost 4 bases, J lost 7 bases, and 15 bases lay in between. The length of the CDR3 is 14 residues. Germline loops: CDR1 SGHDT, CDR2 YYEEEE.

The chain carries TRBV7-3 and TRBJ2-1; D is possibly TRBD2 (6 bases). This CDR3 contains 14 residues. Germline CDR1 and CDR2: SGHTA and FQGTGA. Trimming removed 5 bases at V and 7 bases at J, with 15 bases between. In DNA form, the CDR3 reads TGTGCCAGCAGCCTTCCCGGGAGAGTGAATGAGCAGTTCTTC. Its protein product is CASSLPGRVNEQFF.

As DNA, the CDR3 is TGTGCCAGCAGTGAACGTGGGACTATCCATACCGGGGAGCTGTTTTTT. Translation: CASSERGTIHTGELFF. The V gene is TRBV2, the J gene TRBJ2-2, with TRBD2 identical over 7 bases. V lost 2 bases and J lost 5; bases outside the gene matches: 8. Germline loops: CDR1 SNHLY, CDR2 FYNNEI. This CDR3 has 16 amino acids.

The chain carries TRBV4-3 and TRBJ2-1; 9 bases match TRBD1. CDR3 size: 13 residues. The ends lost 2 bases at V and 8 bases at J; junction bases unmatched: 1. Germline assignment: CDR1 LGHNA and CDR2 YSLEER. The CDR3 DNA follows: TGCGCCAGCAGCCAAACAGGGGGCCATGAGCAGTTCTTC. It yields the protein CASSQTGGHEQFF.

CDR3 in DNA: TGTGCCAGCAGCTTATCGGCGTCTAGGGTGGCAGAGACCCAGTACTTC. Protein: CASSLSASRVAETQYF. V gene TRBV7-9 combines with J gene TRBJ2-5, with D uncertain. Trimming stripped 2 bases from V and 4 bases from J, with 17 bases between. The CDR3 runs 16 residues. Per germline, CDR1 SEHNR and CDR2 FQNEAQ (reference sequence).

The table lists this clone with a few counts. The chain recombines TRBV27 with TRBJ1-3, with no clear D. Germline CDR1 and CDR2: MNHEY and SMNVEV (reference sequence). Trimming stripped 6 bases from V and 0 bases from J, with 3 bases between. CDR3 length equals 12 residues. This CDR3 reads CASRGSGNTIYF. The DNA for the CDR3 is TGTGCCAGCAGGGGCTCTGGAAACACCATATATTTT.

The J gene is TRBJ2-5, the V gene TRBV9; 8 nucleotides align to TRBD2. The germline CDR1 and CDR2 sequences are SGDLS and YYNGEE. The CDR3 is 14 amino acids. V was clipped by 6 bases and J by 4 bases; unmatched bases: 8. Here the CDR3 DNA reads TGTGCCAGCACCCCCGGGGGGGAAAGAGAGACCCAGTACTTC. Translating it yields CASTPGGERETQYF. Full variable domain (remainder filled in from reference TRBV9 and TRBJ2-5): DSGVTQTPKHLITATGQRVTLRCSPRSGDLSVYWYQQSLDQGLQFLIQYYNGEERAKGNILERFSAQQFPDLHSELNLSSLELGDSALYFCASTPGGERETQYFGPGTRLLVL.

The CDR3 protein is CASSLEMMRETQYF. Written as DNA, the CDR3 is TGTGCCAGCAGCTTAGAGATGATGAGAGAGACCCAGTACTTC. The chain is built from TRBV7-8 and TRBJ2-5; no clear D. The CDR3 loop spans 14 amino acids. V was clipped by 1 base and J by 4 bases, with 10 bases between them. Germline V CDR1 and CDR2: SGHVS, FQNEAQ.